The clone carrying this T cell receptor beta chain showed up just once. Its cognate antigen is unknown. This CDR3 is also generated by other DNA sequences in the sample. This entry is derived from a study of OX40 agonist ivuxolimab in advanced cancers. Background on the study: A mean age of roughly 60 years, range roughly 23 to 85, was recorded, and around 85% were male.

TCRdb keeps only in-frame clones here, not all; method: immunoSEQ multiplex PCR. The data show some 86,000 clones, around 90% seen once. Findings and caveats of the study: Antigen specificity was not determined for the expanded peripheral T cells. Expanded clones belonging to CD8+ T cells outnumbered, on average, those of CD4+.

Germline values: CDR1 SGDLS, CDR2 YYNGEE. With 0 bases removed from V and 4 bases from J, the gap between germline ends came to 3 bases. This CDR3 contains 12 residues. Exclusion applied to patients with autoimmune disease history or systemic immunosuppression. This sequence joins TRBV9 and TRBJ2-3; D gene ambiguous. This sample comprised CD4+ or CD8+ T cells sorted from blood, obtained in a trial of the OX40 agonist ivuxolimab. The TCR originated in an adult with an advanced solid tumor such as melanoma, head and neck, liver or kidney cancer. The CDR3, as DNA: TGTGCCAGCAGCGTAGCGGCAGATACGCAGTATTTT. As protein: CASSVAADTQYF.